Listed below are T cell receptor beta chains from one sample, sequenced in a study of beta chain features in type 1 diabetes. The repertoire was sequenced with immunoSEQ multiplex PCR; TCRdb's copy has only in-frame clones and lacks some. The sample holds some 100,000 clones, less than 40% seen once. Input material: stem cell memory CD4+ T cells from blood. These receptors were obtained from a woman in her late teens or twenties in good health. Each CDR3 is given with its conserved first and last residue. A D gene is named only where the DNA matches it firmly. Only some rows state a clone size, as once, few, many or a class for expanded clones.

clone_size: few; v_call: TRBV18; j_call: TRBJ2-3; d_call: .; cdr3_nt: TGTGCCAGCTCACCACCCGGCACAGATACGCAGTATTTT; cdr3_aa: CASSPPGTDTQYF
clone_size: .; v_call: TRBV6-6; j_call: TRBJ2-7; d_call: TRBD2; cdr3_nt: TGTGCCAGCAGCTCCTGGACTAGCGGGGGGCCTAACGAGCAGTACTTC; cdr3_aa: CASSSWTSGGPNEQYF
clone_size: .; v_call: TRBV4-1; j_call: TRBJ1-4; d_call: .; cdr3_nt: TGCGCCAGCAGCCATTACAACGGGAAGCTGTTTTTT; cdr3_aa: CASSHYNGKLFF
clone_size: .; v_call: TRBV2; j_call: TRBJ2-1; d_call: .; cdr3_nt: TGTGCCAGCAGCCAGGGGTCGGGGCCGCAGTTCTTC; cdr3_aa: CASSQGSGPQFF
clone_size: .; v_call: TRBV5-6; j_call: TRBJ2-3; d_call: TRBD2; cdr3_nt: TGTGCCAGCAGCTTGGTTGCTAGCGGGAGGGGGACGACGCAGTATTTT; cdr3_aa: CASSLVASGRGTTQYF
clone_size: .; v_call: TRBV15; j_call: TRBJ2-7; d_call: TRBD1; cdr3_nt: TGTGCCACCCGGGACAGGAATACCTACGAGCAGTACTTC; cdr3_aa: CATRDRNTYEQYF
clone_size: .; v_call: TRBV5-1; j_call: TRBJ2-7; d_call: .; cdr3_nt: TGCGCCAGCAGCTTGGCTGGGAGGAGCTACGAGCAGTACTTC; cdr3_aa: CASSLAGRSYEQYF
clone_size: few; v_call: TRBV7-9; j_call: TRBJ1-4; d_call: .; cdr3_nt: TGTGCCAGCGGTTTTAGTGAAAAACTGTTTTTT; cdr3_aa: CASGFSEKLFF
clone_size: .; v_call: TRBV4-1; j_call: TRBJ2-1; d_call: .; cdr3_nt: TGCGCCAGCAGCCAAGAAGCGTCCTCAGGGGTAGGGTTTGATGAGCAGTTCTTC; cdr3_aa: CASSQEASSGVGFDEQFF
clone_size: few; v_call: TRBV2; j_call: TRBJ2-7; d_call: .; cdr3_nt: TGTGCCAGCAGTGGAGGGCAGGTCCGGTCCTACGAGCAGTACTTC; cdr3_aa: CASSGGQVRSYEQYF
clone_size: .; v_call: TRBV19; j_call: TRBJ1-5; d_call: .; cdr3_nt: TGTGCCAGTAGTAACCATCGCGATAATCAGCCCCAGCATTTT; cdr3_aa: CASSNHRDNQPQHF
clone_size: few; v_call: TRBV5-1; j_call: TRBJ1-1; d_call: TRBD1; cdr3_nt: TGCGCCAGCAGCTTGGTTTTGGCAGGGGGCCTGAACACTGAAGCTTTCTTT; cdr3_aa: CASSLVLAGGLNTEAFF
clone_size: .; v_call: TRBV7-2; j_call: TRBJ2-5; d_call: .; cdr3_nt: TGTGCCAGCAGCTTAGATCCCTCTCAGGAGACCCAGTACTTC; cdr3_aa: CASSLDPSQETQYF
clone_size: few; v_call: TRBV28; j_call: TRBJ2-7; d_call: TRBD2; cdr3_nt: TGTGCCAGCAGTTCCCTCGGACTAGCGGGAGTAATCCACGAGCAGTACTTC; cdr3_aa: CASSSLGLAGVIHEQYF
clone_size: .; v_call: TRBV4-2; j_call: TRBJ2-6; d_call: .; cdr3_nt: TGTGCCAGCAGCCAAGTTGGGCCTACAGGGACTGGGGCCAACGTCCTGACTTTC; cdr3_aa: CASSQVGPTGTGANVLTF
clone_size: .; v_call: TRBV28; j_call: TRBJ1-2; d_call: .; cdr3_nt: TGTGCCAGCAGTTTGGGAGGTGGATGGAACTATGGCTACACCTTC; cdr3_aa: CASSLGGGWNYGYTF
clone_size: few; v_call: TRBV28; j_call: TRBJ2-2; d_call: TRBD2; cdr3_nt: TGTGCCAGCCTATTGACCGGGACTAGGTTAAACACCGGGGAGCTGTTTTTT; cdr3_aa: CASLLTGTRLNTGELFF
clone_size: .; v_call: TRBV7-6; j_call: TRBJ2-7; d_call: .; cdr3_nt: TGTGCCAGCAGCCCCGTGCCCAGGTCCCACGAGCAGTACTTC; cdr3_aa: CASSPVPRSHEQYF
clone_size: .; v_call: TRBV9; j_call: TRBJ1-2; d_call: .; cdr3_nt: TGTGCCAGCAGCGTAGGCAGGGCTGCGTATGGCTACACCTTC; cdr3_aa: CASSVGRAAYGYTF
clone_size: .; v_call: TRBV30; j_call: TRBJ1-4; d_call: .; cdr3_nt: TGTGCCTGGACCCCAGGGCGACACTCAACTAATGAAAAACTGTTTTTT; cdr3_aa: CAWTPGRHSTNEKLFF
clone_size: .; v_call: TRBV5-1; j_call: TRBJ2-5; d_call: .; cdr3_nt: TGCGCCAGCAGCTTGGAGGACAGCTCGCAGACCCAGTACTTC; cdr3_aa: CASSLEDSSQTQYF
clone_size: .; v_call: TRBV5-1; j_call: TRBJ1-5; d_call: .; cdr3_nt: TGCGCCAGCAGCTTGGGGGCCGGGGGAGGCAATCAGCCCCAGCATTTT; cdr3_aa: CASSLGAGGGNQPQHF
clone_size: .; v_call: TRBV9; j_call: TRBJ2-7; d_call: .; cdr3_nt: TGTGCCAGCAGCGTAGCAGCACAGGGCGAGCAGTACTTC; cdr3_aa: CASSVAAQGEQYF
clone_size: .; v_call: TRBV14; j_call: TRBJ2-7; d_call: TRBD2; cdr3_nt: TGTGCCAGCAGCCAAGGACTAGCGGGCAGCCTCTCCTACGAGCAGTACTTC; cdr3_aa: CASSQGLAGSLSYEQYF
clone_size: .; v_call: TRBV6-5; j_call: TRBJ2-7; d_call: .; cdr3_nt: TGTGCCAGCAGACCCTCAGGGTCTCCATACTACGAGCAGTACTTC; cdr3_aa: CASRPSGSPYYEQYF
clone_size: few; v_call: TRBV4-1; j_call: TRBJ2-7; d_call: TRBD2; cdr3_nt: TGCGCCAGCAGCCAAGGCTTCGGCGGGAGGTTCGAGCAGTACTTC; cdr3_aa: CASSQGFGGRFEQYF
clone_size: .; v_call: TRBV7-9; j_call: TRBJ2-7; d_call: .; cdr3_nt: TGTGCCAGCAGCCCCTGGGCAGGGGACTACGAGCAGTACTTC; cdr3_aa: CASSPWAGDYEQYF
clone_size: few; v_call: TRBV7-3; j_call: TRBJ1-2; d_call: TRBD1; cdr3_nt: TGTGCCAGCAGCCATACAGGGGGCGCGGGTGGCTACACCTTC; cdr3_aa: CASSHTGGAGGYTF
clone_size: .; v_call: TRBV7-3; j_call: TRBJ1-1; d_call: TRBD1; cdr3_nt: TGTGCCAGCAGCTTAAACACAGGGGGAGGTGGGACTGAAGCTTTCTTT; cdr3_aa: CASSLNTGGGGTEAFF
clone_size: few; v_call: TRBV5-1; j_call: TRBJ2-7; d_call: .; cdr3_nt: TGCGCCAGCAGCTTGGGGTACTGGAGGGGGCCGCGCGAGCAGTACTTC; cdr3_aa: CASSLGYWRGPREQYF
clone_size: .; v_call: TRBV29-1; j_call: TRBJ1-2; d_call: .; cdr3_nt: TGCAGCGTTGATACTGTATCTAACTATGGCTACACCTTC; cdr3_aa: CSVDTVSNYGYTF